The present T cell receptor (beta chain) was sequenced within a study of shared clonotypes between healthy human individuals. Study findings and constraints: The sole specimen, blood, was sampled, and tissue repertoires likely differ.

TCRdb keeps only in-frame clones here, not all; method: immunoSEQ multiplex PCR. The sample consists of approximately 330,000 clones, 73% of them appearing once. Details on this clone: As yet, its antigen is unknown. Other DNA sequences in the same sample also yield this CDR3.

Splitting of CD4+ cells produced CD45RA+ naive and CD45RA-negative memory subsets. V gave up 8 bases and J gave up 0 bases, with 11 bases separating them. CDR3 length equals 14 residues. Per the germline V gene, CDR1 is MNHEY and CDR2 is SMNVEV (reference sequence). This receptor was obtained from a man aged 25 to 40 in good health. The sequenced sample consisted of memory CD4+ T cells sorted from blood. The subset was: CD45RA-negative fraction. This sequence joins TRBV27 and TRBJ2-1; D unclear. The CDR3 here is CASSSLSSYNEQFF. CDR3 nucleotides: TGTGCCAGCTCCTCGTTGAGCTCCTACAATGAGCAGTTCTTC.